The rows below give T cell receptor beta chains drawn from one sample of a study of cytomegalovirus exposure and HLA in healthy donors. The assay was immunoSEQ multiplex PCR, and TCRdb's table has in-frame clones only and misses some. The repertoire consists of over 150,000 clones, with 77% occurring once and the leading ten covering 3.5% to 4.5%. Material: PBMCs. The receptors stem from a woman in her sixties in good health and CMV-seropositive. Both conserved end residues are part of each CDR3. Each record gives: clone size, V gene, D gene, J gene, CDR3 protein, CDR3 DNA. The D gene is left open where the match is weak. Where a row states a size, it is once, few, many or the class of an expanded clone; other rows omit it.

few	TRBV19	TRBD1	TRBJ2-3	CASSSRTGGDPDTQYF	TGTGCCAGTAGTAGCCGGACAGGGGGCGACCCAGATACGCAGTATTTT
NA	TRBV5-1	NA	TRBJ1-5	CASSLEAQVGNQPQHF	TGCGCCAGCAGCTTGGAGGCTCAGGTGGGCAATCAGCCCCAGCATTTT
once	TRBV14	NA	TRBJ2-1	CASSQEGGDEQFF	TGTGCCAGCAGCCAAGAAGGGGGGGATGAGCAGTTCTTC
NA	TRBV5-5	NA	TRBJ2-3	CASSRDSPDTQYF	TGTGCCAGCAGCCGGGACTCTCCGGATACGCAGTATTTT
NA	TRBV5-8	NA	TRBJ1-5	CASSLGQVNVNQPQHF	TGTGCCAGCAGCTTGGGACAGGTGAACGTTAATCAGCCCCAGCATTTT
NA	TRBV5-6	TRBD1	TRBJ1-2	CASSLDRGGNGYTF	TGTGCCAGCAGTCTGGACAGGGGCGGTAATGGCTACACCTTC
NA	TRBV2	TRBD1	TRBJ1-5	CASSETGSQPQHF	TGTGCCAGCAGTGAGACAGGGTCCCAGCCCCAGCATTTT
NA	TRBV18	NA	TRBJ2-7	CASSPEPIFWTAAYEQYF	TGTGCCAGCTCACCCGAGCCCATCTTTTGGACAGCAGCCTACGAGCAGTACTTC
NA	TRBV30	NA	TRBJ2-4	CAWSGTGRANIQYF	TGTGCCTGGAGTGGGACAGGGAGGGCAAACATTCAGTACTTC
NA	TRBV5-4	TRBD1	TRBJ2-1	CASSGTEDTNEQFF	TGTGCCAGCAGCGGGACAGAGGACACCAATGAGCAGTTCTTC
few	TRBV29-1	NA	TRBJ2-5	CSVEITEIMSETQYF	TGCAGCGTTGAGATCACGGAGATAATGTCGGAGACCCAGTACTTC
NA	TRBV14	NA	TRBJ2-2	CASSQRKGLGVTGELFF	TGTGCCAGCAGCCAACGTAAAGGGTTAGGGGTCACCGGGGAGCTGTTTTTT
NA	TRBV19	TRBD1	TRBJ2-1	CASRLGQGFSDEQFF	TGTGCCAGTAGGCTAGGACAGGGCTTTTCGGATGAGCAGTTCTTC
NA	TRBV5-4	NA	TRBJ2-5	CASRRQGRVTETQYF	TGTGCCAGCAGGCGACAGGGGAGGGTTACAGAGACCCAGTACTTC
NA	TRBV6-6	NA	TRBJ2-5	CASSYSAEETQYF	TGTGCCAGCAGTTACTCGGCCGAAGAGACCCAGTACTTC
NA	TRBV18	NA	TRBJ1-2	CASSPQGTPLNYGYTF	TGTGCCAGCTCTCCTCAGGGGACCCCCCTTAACTATGGCTACACCTTC
NA	TRBV5-4	NA	TRBJ2-5	CASSSGVGETQYF	TGTGCCAGCAGCTCGGGGGTGGGAGAGACCCAGTACTTC
NA	TRBV5-1	TRBD2	TRBJ2-1	CASSLKAGDEQFF	TGCGCCAGCAGCTTAAAGGCGGGGGATGAGCAGTTCTTC
few	TRBV5-1	NA	TRBJ2-6	CASSLTGKAASGANVLTF	TGCGCCAGCAGCTTAACGGGAAAGGCGGCCTCTGGGGCCAACGTCCTGACTTTC
NA	TRBV18	TRBD1	TRBJ2-7	CASSTDRVSEQYF	TGTGCCAGCTCAACGGACAGGGTTTCCGAGCAGTACTTC
once	TRBV28	TRBD1	TRBJ1-3	CASSRIPSGTGSGNTIYF	TGTGCCAGCAGTCGAATCCCTTCGGGGACAGGTTCTGGAAACACCATATATTTT
NA	TRBV5-1	NA	TRBJ2-7	CASSLAGDDEQYF	TGCGCCAGCAGCTTGGCGGGAGATGACGAGCAGTACTTC
NA	TRBV12-2	NA	TRBJ2-7	CASRLGLYEQYF	TGTGCAAGTCGCTTAGGCCTATACGAGCAGTACTTC
NA	TRBV28	TRBD2	TRBJ2-7	CASSSGLADWYF	TGTGCCAGCAGCTCGGGACTAGCGGACTGGTACTTC
NA	TRBV7-8	NA	TRBJ2-2	CASSLVASRTGELFF	TGTGCCAGCAGCTTAGTGGCTAGCAGGACCGGGGAGCTGTTTTTT
once	TRBV4-2	NA	TRBJ1-3	CASSQERTSSGNTIYF	TGTGCCAGCAGCCAAGAACGTACCAGCTCTGGAAACACCATATATTTT
NA	TRBV7-6	NA	TRBJ2-3	CASSLATASAVDTQYF	TGTGCCAGCAGCTTAGCGACGGCGAGCGCTGTCGATACGCAGTATTTT
NA	TRBV15	NA	TRBJ2-5	CATSRDQVQGETQYF	TGTGCCACCAGCAGAGATCAGGTCCAGGGTGAGACCCAGTACTTC
NA	TRBV7-2	TRBD1	TRBJ2-7	CASSTGTGRTYEQYF	TGTGCCAGCAGCACGGGGACAGGCAGAACCTACGAGCAGTACTTC
NA	TRBV4-2	NA	TRBJ2-5	CASSQDLSGVGLYF	TGTGCCAGCAGCCAAGATCTATCAGGGGTAGGGCTCTACTTC
NA	TRBV6-1	TRBD1	TRBJ2-7	CASSEALGGASYEQYF	TGTGCCAGCAGTGAAGCGCTAGGGGGCGCCTCCTACGAGCAGTACTTC
once	TRBV7-8	NA	TRBJ1-4	CASSSQGREKLFF	TGTGCCAGCAGCTCACAGGGTAGGGAAAAACTGTTTTTT
NA	TRBV2	TRBD1	TRBJ1-4	CASSGETGGRANEKLFF	TGTGCCAGCAGTGGCGAAACAGGGGGCAGGGCTAATGAAAAACTGTTTTTT
NA	TRBV11-2	TRBD1	TRBJ2-5	CASNRQGGYQETQYF	TGTGCCAGCAACCGACAGGGTGGGTACCAAGAGACCCAGTACTTC
NA	TRBV5-1	TRBD1	TRBJ2-2	CASFRDRTNTGELFF	TGCGCCAGCTTCAGGGACAGGACGAACACCGGGGAGCTGTTTTTT
NA	TRBV29-1	NA	TRBJ2-7	CSVVPGSSYEQYF	TGCAGCGTTGTTCCCGGGAGCTCCTACGAGCAGTACTTC
NA	TRBV19	TRBD2	TRBJ2-1	CASSIASGEQFF	TGTGCCAGTAGTATAGCCAGCGGGGAACAGTTCTTC
NA	TRBV9	TRBD2	TRBJ2-1	CASSLFSSSGSSGNEQFF	TGTGCCAGCAGCCTATTTTCATCTAGCGGGAGTTCGGGTAATGAGCAGTTCTTC
NA	TRBV28	NA	TRBJ1-2	CASSLRGFGYTF	TGTGCCAGCAGTTTACGCGGGTTTGGCTACACCTTC
few	TRBV27	NA	TRBJ2-6	CASSFHTGTVGGANGLTF	TGTGCCAGCAGTTTCCACACAGGGACAGTCGGAGGGGCCAACGGCCTGACTTTC
few	TRBV7-3	NA	TRBJ1-5	CASAGQPNQPQHF	TGTGCCAGCGCTGGACAGCCCAATCAGCCCCAGCATTTT
few	TRBV9	NA	TRBJ2-1	CASSSGHHKFF	TGTGCCAGCAGCTCCGGACACCATAAGTTCTTC
NA	TRBV4-2	NA	TRBJ2-1	CASSPDDRSEQFF	TGTGCCAGCAGCCCCGATGACAGAAGTGAGCAGTTCTTC
NA	TRBV28	TRBD1	TRBJ2-6	CASSPGQVLESGANGLTF	TGTGCCAGCAGTCCGGGACAGGTCCTTGAGTCTGGGGCCAACGGCCTGACTTTC
NA	TRBV7-2	TRBD1	TRBJ1-4	CASSQTGELGEKLFF	TGTGCCAGCAGCCAGACAGGGGAGCTTGGTGAAAAACTGTTTTTT
NA	TRBV7-3	NA	TRBJ2-7	CASSSLTGAVSYEQYF	TGTGCCAGCAGCTCCCTGACAGGCGCCGTCTCCTACGAGCAGTACTTC
NA	TRBV4-2	NA	TRBJ2-3	CASSPSGTPIRADTQYF	TGTGCCAGCAGCCCGTCCGGGACACCAATTAGGGCAGATACGCAGTATTTT
NA	TRBV5-4	TRBD1	TRBJ2-7	CASSFRGQGKYEQYF	TGTGCCAGCAGCTTTAGGGGACAGGGGAAATACGAGCAGTACTTC
NA	TRBV19	NA	TRBJ1-1	CASSIGQSNTEAFF	TGTGCCAGTAGTATAGGTCAATCGAACACTGAAGCTTTCTTT
few	TRBV5-1	TRBD2	TRBJ2-1	CASSTEPGLAGEQFF	TGCGCCAGCAGCACGGAACCGGGACTAGCGGGAGAGCAGTTCTTC
NA	TRBV5-1	NA	TRBJ2-7	CASSLTTPTYEQYF	TGCGCCAGCAGCTTGACGACACCTACCTACGAGCAGTACTTC
few	TRBV27	NA	TRBJ1-3	CASSSTLGNTIYF	TGTGCCAGCAGTTCGACTCTGGGAAACACCATATATTTT
NA	TRBV5-6	NA	TRBJ1-5	CASTQAGAGQPQHF	TGTGCCAGCACCCAAGCGGGGGCGGGACAGCCCCAGCATTTT